These T cell receptor beta chains were read from a single sample in a study of T cell responses to AZD1222 COVID-19 vaccine. TCRdb's table, derived via immunoSEQ multiplex PCR, lists solely in-frame clones and lacks some. The sample contains more than 150,000 clones, approximately 94% of which appear only once. The specimen was peripheral blood, collected on day 0 of AZD1222 vaccination. The receptors originated from an adult in good health. Each CDR3 is given with its conserved first and last residue. Fields, in order: D gene, J gene, V gene, clone size, CDR3 protein, CDR3 DNA. The D gene is left open where the match is weak. Rows give clone size only sometimes, using once, few, many, or a class for an expanded clone.

NA | TRBJ1-4 | TRBV28 | NA | CASSLSKGGIEKLFF | TGTGCCAGCAGTTTATCCAAGGGAGGGATTGAAAAACTGTTTTTT
NA | TRBJ2-2 | TRBV14 | NA | CASSQLDTTGELFF | TGTGCCAGCAGCCAACTGGACACTACCGGGGAGCTGTTTTTT
NA | TRBJ2-4 | TRBV6-1 | once | CASSENRVRAKNIQYF | TGTGCCAGCAGTGAAAATAGGGTGAGAGCCAAAAACATTCAGTACTTC
NA | TRBJ2-6 | TRBV7-9 | NA | CASSLGGALSGANVLTF | TGTGCCAGCAGCTTAGGGGGCGCGTTGTCTGGGGCCAACGTCCTGACTTTC
NA | TRBJ2-7 | TRBV4-2 | NA | CASSQNRGGSYEQYF | TGTGCCAGCAGCCAAAACAGGGGAGGGTCCTACGAGCAGTACTTC
NA | TRBJ2-6 | TRBV27 | NA | CASSPGSRSGANVLTF | TGTGCCAGCAGTCCCGGGAGTAGGTCTGGGGCCAACGTCCTGACTTTC
NA | TRBJ2-5 | TRBV11-2 | once | CASSYVSGSPGETQYF | TGTGCCAGCAGCTACGTGTCAGGCAGCCCGGGAGAGACCCAGTACTTC
NA | TRBJ1-3 | TRBV9 | NA | CASSVEAARGNTIYF | TGTGCCAGCAGCGTAGAGGCAGCCCGTGGAAACACCATATATTTT
TRBD1 | TRBJ1-5 | TRBV10-1 | NA | CASRPTGGCQPQHF | TGCGCCAGTAGACCGACAGGGGGATGTCAGCCCCAGCATTTT
NA | TRBJ2-6 | TRBV29-1 | NA | CSVLGANVLTF | TGCAGCGTCTTAGGGGCCAACGTCCTGACTTTC
NA | TRBJ1-1 | TRBV12-3/TRBV12-4 | NA | CASQRQHTEAFF | TGTGCCAGCCAGAGACAGCACACTGAAGCTTTCTTT
TRBD2 | TRBJ2-2 | TRBV9 | NA | CASSEPGTSGIRSGELFF | TGTGCCAGCAGCGAACCCGGGACTAGCGGGATTCGGTCCGGGGAGCTGTTTTTT
NA | TRBJ1-1 | TRBV21-1 | NA | CASSRIGENTEAFF | TGTGCCAGCAGCCGTATCGGGGAGAACACTGAAGCTTTCTTT
TRBD2 | TRBJ2-4 | TRBV7-9 | NA | CASRPATSGTAKNIQYF | TGTGCCAGCAGGCCGGCGACTAGCGGTACTGCCAAAAACATTCAGTACTTC
NA | TRBJ2-3 | TRBV6-5 | once | CASNWDSPSTDTQYF | TGTGCCAGCAACTGGGACTCCCCTAGCACAGATACGCAGTATTTT
TRBD2 | TRBJ2-1 | TRBV11-3 | NA | CASSIGGGRANSNEQFF | TGTGCCAGCAGCATAGGGGGCGGGAGGGCCAACTCCAATGAGCAGTTCTTC
NA | TRBJ1-1 | TRBV29-1 | NA | CSALIWNTEAFF | TGCAGCGCCCTCATCTGGAACACTGAAGCTTTCTTT
NA | TRBJ1-2 | TRBV7-2 | NA | CASSLQSSYGYTF | TGTGCCAGCAGCTTACAGTCCAGCTATGGCTACACCTTC
TRBD2 | TRBJ2-7 | TRBV30 | NA | CAWSGLAGREQYF | TGTGCCTGGAGTGGACTAGCGGGACGCGAGCAGTACTTC
TRBD1 | TRBJ2-4 | TRBV27 | NA | CASSQRQGAKNIQYF | TGTGCCAGCAGCCAGAGACAGGGAGCCAAAAACATTCAGTACTTC
NA | TRBJ1-1 | TRBV7-3 | NA | CASSEGAEAFF | TGTGCCAGCAGCGAGGGGGCTGAAGCTTTCTTT
TRBD1 | TRBJ1-2 | TRBV13 | once | CASSQGAGGYTF | TGTGCCAGCAGCCAGGGGGCGGGTGGCTACACCTTC
NA | TRBJ2-5 | TRBV28 | NA | CASSLPTVGETQYF | TGTGCCAGCAGTCTACCGACCGTCGGAGAGACCCAGTACTTC
TRBD2 | TRBJ2-7 | TRBV29-1 | NA | CSVGLGYEQYF | TGCAGCGTGGGACTAGGGTACGAGCAGTACTTC
NA | TRBJ1-1 | TRBV11-2 | NA | CASSLFSSREAEAFF | TGTGCCAGCAGCTTATTTAGTTCCAGGGAGGCTGAAGCTTTCTTT
TRBD1 | TRBJ1-5 | TRBV10-2 | NA | CASKPGTAGNQPQHF | TGCGCCAGCAAGCCAGGGACAGCCGGCAATCAGCCCCAGCATTTT
NA | TRBJ2-7 | TRBV30 | NA | CAWKSYHLGEQYF | TGTGCCTGGAAGTCGTATCATCTAGGCGAGCAGTACTTC
TRBD2 | TRBJ2-7 | TRBV5-1 | few | CASSLSSGIEQYF | TGCGCCAGCAGCTTGTCTAGCGGGATCGAGCAGTACTTC
NA | TRBJ2-7 | TRBV7-9 | NA | CASSSFNEQYF | TGTGCCAGCAGCTCCTTCAACGAGCAGTACTTC
NA | TRBJ1-6 | TRBV9 | NA | CASSADSDSSPLHF | TGTGCCAGCAGCGCCGATTCAGACAGTTCACCCCTCCACTTT
NA | TRBJ2-2 | TRBV10-3 | NA | CAISVRAGEDTGELFF | TGTGCCATCAGTGTCCGGGCCGGGGAGGACACCGGGGAGCTGTTTTTT
NA | TRBJ2-2 | TRBV5-4 | NA | CASSWELNTGELFF | TGTGCCAGCAGCTGGGAACTGAACACCGGGGAGCTGTTTTTT
TRBD1 | TRBJ2-7 | TRBV5-5 | NA | CASSARGRTYEQYF | TGTGCCAGCAGCGCCAGGGGGCGAACCTACGAGCAGTACTTC
NA | TRBJ1-5 | TRBV6-5 | NA | CASSGPNQPQHF | TGTGCCAGCTCAGGTCCCAATCAGCCCCAGCATTTT
NA | TRBJ2-3 | TRBV19 | NA | CASSARTDFTSTDTQYF | TGTGCCAGTAGTGCCAGGACAGATTTTACTAGCACAGATACGCAGTATTTT
NA | TRBJ2-3 | TRBV19 | NA | CASSSRAPGSTDTQYF | TGTGCCAGTAGTTCAAGGGCCCCTGGATCCACAGATACGCAGTATTTT
TRBD2 | TRBJ2-5 | TRBV2 | NA | CASSARLAGLETQYF | TGTGCCAGCAGTGCCCGACTAGCGGGACTGGAGACCCAGTACTTC
NA | TRBJ1-3 | TRBV25-1 | NA | CASSGWGFRGNTIYF | TGTGCCAGCAGTGGGTGGGGCTTTCGTGGAAACACCATATATTTT
NA | TRBJ2-5 | TRBV7-2 | NA | CASSPDGRNQETQYF | TGTGCCAGCAGCCCAGACGGGCGGAACCAAGAGACCCAGTACTTC
TRBD1 | TRBJ1-2 | TRBV5-1 | NA | CASSFGQGDGGYTF | TGCGCCAGCAGCTTCGGACAGGGGGACGGTGGCTACACCTTC
NA | TRBJ2-7 | TRBV7-2 | NA | CASSSEALRMEQYF | TGTGCCAGCAGCTCGGAGGCCCTTAGAATGGAGCAGTACTTC
NA | TRBJ1-1 | TRBV30 | once | CAWRRGGNTEAFF | TGTGCCTGGAGACGGGGAGGGAACACTGAAGCTTTCTTT
NA | TRBJ1-2 | TRBV28 | NA | CASRSRGGYTF | TGTGCCAGCAGGAGTAGGGGTGGCTACACCTTC
NA | TRBJ2-7 | TRBV6-5 | NA | CASRFRGYEQYF | TGTGCCAGCAGATTCAGGGGTTACGAGCAGTACTTC
NA | TRBJ2-2 | TRBV24-1 | NA | CATSAAAGSIGELFF | TGTGCCACCAGTGCGGCGGCGGGGTCAATCGGGGAGCTGTTTTTT
NA | TRBJ2-5 | TRBV3-1/TRBV3-2 | NA | CASSLSSGSQETQYF | TGTGCCAGCAGCCTAAGTAGCGGCTCACAAGAGACCCAGTACTTC
TRBD2 | TRBJ2-1 | TRBV11-2 | NA | CASSPGLVYNEQFF | TGTGCCAGCAGCCCGGGACTAGTCTACAATGAGCAGTTCTTC